This is a list of T cell receptor beta chains from one sample in a study of T cells in Graves' hyperthyroidism and ophthalmopathy. MiXCR, applied by TCRdb to the multiplex PCR reads, yields one record per CDR3 protein. The repertoire includes nearly 600,000 distinct CDR3 sequences, 14% of them detected once, and over 6% sits in the top ten. The sample was blood. Receptor source: a woman aged 18-29 years with Graves' ophthalmopathy. The CDR3 runs from the conserved cysteine through the conserved F or W. The order of the fields is clone size, V gene, D gene, J gene, CDR3 protein, CDR3 DNA. D genes are given only for firm matches. Size values are once, few and many counts, or a class for expanded clones, and some rows have none.

size: .
V: TRBV4-1
D: .
J: TRBJ2-2
CDR3: CASSQYPGSPSGGELFF
DNA: TGCGCCAGCAGCCAATACCCCGGGAGCCCCTCCGGCGGGGAGCTGTTTTTT

size: many
V: TRBV7-3
D: .
J: TRBJ2-1
CDR3: CASTPVSGNEQFF
DNA: TGTGCCAGCACTCCCGTTTCGGGGAATGAGCAGTTCTTC

size: many
V: TRBV7-4
D: TRBD2
J: TRBJ2-1
CDR3: CASSSPSSGGSYNEQFF
DNA: TGTGCCAGCAGCTCTCCGTCTAGCGGAGGCTCCTACAATGAGCAGTTCTTC

size: few
V: TRBV12-3/TRBV12-4
D: .
J: TRBJ1-1
CDR3: CASSLGRDMNTEAFF
DNA: TGTGCCAGCAGTTTAGGGAGGGATATGAACACTGAAGCTTTCTTT

size: many
V: TRBV13
D: TRBD2
J: TRBJ2-1
CDR3: CASSLVPGGPNEQFF
DNA: TGTGCCAGCAGCTTAGTACCGGGAGGGCCGAATGAGCAGTTCTTC

size: many
V: TRBV30
D: .
J: TRBJ2-3
CDR3: CAWTVRGTDTQYF
DNA: TGTGCCTGGACCGTCAGAGGCACAGATACGCAGTATTTT

size: many
V: TRBV24-1
D: TRBD2
J: TRBJ2-1
CDR3: CATRAASGAYNEQFF
DNA: TGTGCCACCCGGGCGGCTAGCGGGGCCTACAATGAGCAGTTCTTC

size: .
V: TRBV28
D: .
J: TRBJ1-4
CDR3: CASSTIGGKLFF
DNA: TGTGCCAGCAGCACCATCGGGGGTAAACTGTTTTTT

size: few
V: TRBV5-5
D: .
J: TRBJ2-7
CDR3: CASTLWAGRNSYEQYF
DNA: TGTGCCAGCACCCTTTGGGCGGGCAGAAACTCCTACGAGCAGTACTTC

size: many
V: TRBV13
D: TRBD1
J: TRBJ2-2
CDR3: CASSPRTGKAGELFF
DNA: TGTGCCAGCAGCCCCCGGACAGGGAAGGCCGGGGAGCTGTTTTTT

size: .
V: TRBV4-1
D: TRBD1
J: TRBJ1-5
CDR3: CASSQLPTTGGQDQPQHF
DNA: TGCGCCAGCAGCCAACTACCTACAACAGGGGGCCAAGATCAGCCCCAGCATTTT

size: many
V: TRBV28
D: .
J: TRBJ2-7
CDR3: CASSGAGTPSYEQYF
DNA: TGTGCCAGCAGTGGGGCCGGGACTCCCTCCTACGAGCAGTACTTC

size: many
V: TRBV7-3
D: TRBD2
J: TRBJ2-2
CDR3: CASSLSGTSGRSVGTGELFF
DNA: TGTGCCAGCAGCTTATCCGGGACTAGCGGGAGGTCGGTCGGGACCGGGGAGCTGTTTTTT

size: .
V: TRBV5-1
D: .
J: TRBJ2-7
CDR3: CASRLGVLEDSSTYEQYF
DNA: TGCGCCAGCAGGCTGGGGGTTCTAGAGGACAGTTCTACCTACGAGCAGTACTTC

size: many
V: TRBV28
D: TRBD2
J: TRBJ2-5
CDR3: CASSSRGREVQETQYF
DNA: TGTGCCAGCAGTTCGCGCGGGCGGGAGGTTCAAGAGACCCAGTACTTC

size: .
V: TRBV3-1
D: .
J: TRBJ2-5
CDR3: CASHTRGSQYF
DNA: TGTGCCAGCCACACCCGGGGTTCCCAGTACTTC

size: many
V: TRBV12-3/TRBV12-4
D: .
J: TRBJ2-7
CDR3: CASTDRAVFRYEQYF
DNA: TGTGCCAGCACCGATAGGGCTGTTTTCCGATACGAGCAGTACTTC

size: many
V: TRBV28
D: TRBD1
J: TRBJ2-1
CDR3: CASSLPLRQRRTGYDEQFF
DNA: TGTGCCAGCAGTTTACCCCTACGACAGCGGAGGACAGGTTACGATGAGCAGTTCTTC

size: many
V: TRBV2
D: .
J: TRBJ2-1
CDR3: CASSEAGGGYNEQFF
DNA: TGTGCCAGCAGTGAAGCGGGAGGGGGATACAATGAGCAGTTCTTC

size: many
V: TRBV5-1
D: .
J: TRBJ1-5
CDR3: CASSLGSGAGQPQHF
DNA: TGCGCCAGCAGCTTGGGGTCGGGGGCTGGACAGCCCCAGCATTTT

size: few
V: TRBV19
D: .
J: TRBJ1-5
CDR3: CASSTLRDGYSNQPQHF
DNA: TGTGCCAGTAGTACCTTAAGGGACGGCTATAGCAATCAGCCCCAGCATTTT

size: many
V: TRBV7-2
D: .
J: TRBJ2-3
CDR3: CASSFLGESLDTQYF
DNA: TGTGCCAGCAGCTTTTTGGGGGAGTCGTTAGATACGCAGTATTTT

size: many
V: TRBV30
D: .
J: TRBJ1-3
CDR3: CAWSGTYSGNTIYF
DNA: TGTGCCTGGAGTGGGACCTACTCTGGAAACACCATATATTTT

size: many
V: TRBV13
D: .
J: TRBJ1-4
CDR3: CASSLGPAPYGANEKLFF
DNA: TGTGCCAGCAGCTTAGGCCCTGCTCCTTACGGGGCTAATGAAAAACTGTTTTTT

size: .
V: TRBV7-9
D: .
J: TRBJ1-2
CDR3: CASSLRSVRNGYTF
DNA: TGTGCCAGCAGCTTAAGATCTGTCAGAAATGGCTACACCTTC

size: .
V: TRBV7-8
D: TRBD2
J: TRBJ2-3
CDR3: CASSLGAGGVNTQYF
DNA: TGTGCCAGCAGCTTAGGAGCGGGAGGGGTAAATACGCAGTATTTT

size: few
V: TRBV4-1
D: TRBD1
J: TRBJ1-2
CDR3: CASSQDQGTGANYGYTF
DNA: TGCGCCAGCAGCCAAGACCAAGGGACAGGGGCAAACTATGGCTACACCTTC

size: many
V: TRBV28
D: .
J: TRBJ2-7
CDR3: CASSLGTSTSGEQYF
DNA: TGTGCCAGCAGTTTGGGGACATCTACGTCGGGGGAGCAGTACTTC

size: .
V: TRBV5-5
D: TRBD2
J: TRBJ2-1
CDR3: CASSLLLAGARNEQFF
DNA: TGTGCCAGCAGCCTACTACTAGCGGGGGCAAGGAATGAGCAGTTCTTC

size: .
V: TRBV7-9
D: .
J: TRBJ1-5
CDR3: CASSSGSTSQEPQHF
DNA: TGTGCCAGCAGCTCCGGGTCTACTTCTCAAGAGCCCCAGCATTTT